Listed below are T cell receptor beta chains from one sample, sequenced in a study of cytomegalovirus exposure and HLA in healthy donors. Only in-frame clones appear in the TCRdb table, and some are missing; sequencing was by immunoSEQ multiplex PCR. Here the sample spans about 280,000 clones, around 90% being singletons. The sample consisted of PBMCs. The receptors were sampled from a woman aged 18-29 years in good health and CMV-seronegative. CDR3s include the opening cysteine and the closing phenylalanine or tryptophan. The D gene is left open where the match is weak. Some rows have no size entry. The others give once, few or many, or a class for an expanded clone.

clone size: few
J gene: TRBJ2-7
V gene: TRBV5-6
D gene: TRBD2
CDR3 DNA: TGTGCCAGCAGCTTAGGACTAGGGGACTCACCTGAGCAGTACTTC
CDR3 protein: CASSLGLGDSPEQYF

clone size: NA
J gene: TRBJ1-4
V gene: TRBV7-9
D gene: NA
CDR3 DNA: TGTGCCAGCAGCCCGGACAGAGAAAATGAAAAACTGTTTTTT
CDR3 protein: CASSPDRENEKLFF

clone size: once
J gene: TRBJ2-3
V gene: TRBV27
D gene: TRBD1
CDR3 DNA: TGTGCCAGCAGTCCACAAAACTATCCGACAGGGGTGGTGACAGATACGCAGTATTTT
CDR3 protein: CASSPQNYPTGVVTDTQYF

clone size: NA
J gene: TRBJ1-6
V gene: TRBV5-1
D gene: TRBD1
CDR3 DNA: TGCGCCAGCAGCTCAGGAACAGGGGTAAATTCACCCCTCCACTTT
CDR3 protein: CASSSGTGVNSPLHF

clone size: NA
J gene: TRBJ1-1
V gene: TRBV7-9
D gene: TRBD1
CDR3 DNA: TGTGCCAGCAGCTCAATACAGGGGGCTACTTTCTCGTCTCGAGCTTTCTTT
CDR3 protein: CASSSIQGATFSSRAFF

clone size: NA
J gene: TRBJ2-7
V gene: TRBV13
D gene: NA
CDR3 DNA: TGTGCCAGCAGCTTTGGGAGAACCTACGAGCAGTACTTC
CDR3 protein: CASSFGRTYEQYF

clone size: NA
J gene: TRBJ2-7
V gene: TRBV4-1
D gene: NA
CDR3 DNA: TGCGCCAGCAGCCAAGGGGACAACAGGGCGATCTACGAGCAGTACTTC
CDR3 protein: CASSQGDNRAIYEQYF

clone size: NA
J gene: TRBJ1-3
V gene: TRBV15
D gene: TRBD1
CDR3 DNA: TGTGCCACCAGCAGAGATGGCGGACAGGGGGGCATATCTGGAAACACCATATATTTT
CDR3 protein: CATSRDGGQGGISGNTIYF

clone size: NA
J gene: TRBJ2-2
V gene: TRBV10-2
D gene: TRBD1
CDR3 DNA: TGCGCCAGCAGACAGGGGGTGAGCACCGGGGAGCTGTTTTTT
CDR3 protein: CASRQGVSTGELFF

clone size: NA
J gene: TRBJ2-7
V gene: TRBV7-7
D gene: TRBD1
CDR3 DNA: TGTGCCAGCAGCTCCCGGGACAGAGGCTACGAGCAGTACTTC
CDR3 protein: CASSSRDRGYEQYF

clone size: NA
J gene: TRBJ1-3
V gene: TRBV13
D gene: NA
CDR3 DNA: TGTGCCAGCAGCGGGGGTGCCTTCCGACAGGCCGAGTTTGCTGGAAACACCATATATTTT
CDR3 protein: CASSGGAFRQAEFAGNTIYF

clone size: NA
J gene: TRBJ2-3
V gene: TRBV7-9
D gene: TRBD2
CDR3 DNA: TGTGCCAGCAGCTTAGCAGGTAGCGGGGGCCTCACAGATACGCAGTATTTT
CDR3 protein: CASSLAGSGGLTDTQYF

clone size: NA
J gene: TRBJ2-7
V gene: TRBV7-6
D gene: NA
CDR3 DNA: TGTGCCAGCAGCTTAGCGTGGCAGGGTCTCCACGAGCAGTACTTC
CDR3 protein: CASSLAWQGLHEQYF

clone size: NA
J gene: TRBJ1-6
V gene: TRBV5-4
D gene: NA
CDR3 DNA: TGTGCCAGCAGTTGGGGCTTTGGGGATAATTCACCCCTCCACTTT
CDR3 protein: CASSWGFGDNSPLHF

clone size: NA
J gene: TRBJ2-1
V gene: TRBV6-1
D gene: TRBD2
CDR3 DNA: TGTGCCACCCTTAGCGGGGGGGCGAAGTTAGAGCAGTTCTTC
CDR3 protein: CATLSGGAKLEQFF

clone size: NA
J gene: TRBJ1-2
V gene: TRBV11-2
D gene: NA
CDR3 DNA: TGTGCCAGCAGCCCGGGGGGGAACTATGGCTACACCTTC
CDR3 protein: CASSPGGNYGYTF

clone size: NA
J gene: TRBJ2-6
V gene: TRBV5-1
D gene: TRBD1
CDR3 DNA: TGCGCCAGCAGCTTAAAACAGGGGTCCGGGGCCAACGTCCTGACTTTC
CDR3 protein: CASSLKQGSGANVLTF

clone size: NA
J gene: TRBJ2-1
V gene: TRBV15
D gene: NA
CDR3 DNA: TGTGCCACCAGCAATTCAGTGCCCGACAATGAGCAGTTCTTC
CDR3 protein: CATSNSVPDNEQFF

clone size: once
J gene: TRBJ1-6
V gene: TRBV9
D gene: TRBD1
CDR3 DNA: TGTGCCAGCAGCGTAGCGGGACAGAATAATTCACCCCTCCACTTT
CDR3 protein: CASSVAGQNNSPLHF

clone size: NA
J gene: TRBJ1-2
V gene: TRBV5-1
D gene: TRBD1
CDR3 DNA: TGCGCCAGCAGCTACGGGACAGTCAACTATGGCTACACCTTC
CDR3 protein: CASSYGTVNYGYTF

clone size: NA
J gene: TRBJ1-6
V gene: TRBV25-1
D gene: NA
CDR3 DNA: TGTGCCAGCTCAGGGCCCACGATCCATAATTCACCCCTCCACTTT
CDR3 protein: CASSGPTIHNSPLHF

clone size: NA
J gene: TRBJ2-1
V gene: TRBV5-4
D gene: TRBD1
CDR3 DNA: TGTGCCAGCAGCGGGGGGACAGGGACTGAGCAGTTCTTC
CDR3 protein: CASSGGTGTEQFF

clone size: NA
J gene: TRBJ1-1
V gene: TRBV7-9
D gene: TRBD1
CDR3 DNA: TGTGCCAGCAGCCTGCCCCCGACAGGGGGCAAGGGGACTGAAGCTTTCTTT
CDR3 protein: CASSLPPTGGKGTEAFF